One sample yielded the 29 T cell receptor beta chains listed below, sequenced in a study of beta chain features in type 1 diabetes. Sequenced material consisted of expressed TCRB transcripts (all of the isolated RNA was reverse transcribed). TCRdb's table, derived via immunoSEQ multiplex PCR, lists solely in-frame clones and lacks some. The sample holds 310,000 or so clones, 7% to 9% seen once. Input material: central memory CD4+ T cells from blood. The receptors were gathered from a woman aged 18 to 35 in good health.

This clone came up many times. The CDR3: CASSIYSHGSNGELFF. For the CDR3, the DNA is TGTGCCAGTAGTATCTATAGCCACGGGAGTAACGGGGAGCTGTTTTTT. The genes are TRBV19 and TRBJ2-2; D may be TRBD2 (6 bases). CDR3 size: 16 residues. The V end lost 3 bases, the J end lost 7 bases, and 18 bases lay between the germline ends. The germline CDR1 and CDR2 sequences are LNHDA and SQIVND (reference sequence).

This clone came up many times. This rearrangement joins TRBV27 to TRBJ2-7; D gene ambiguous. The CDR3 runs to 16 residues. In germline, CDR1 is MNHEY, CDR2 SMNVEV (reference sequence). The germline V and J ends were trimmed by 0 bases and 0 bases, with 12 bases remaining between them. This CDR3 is CASSLSVTESSYEQYF. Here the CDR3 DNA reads TGTGCCAGCAGTTTATCGGTAACGGAAAGCTCCTACGAGCAGTACTTC.

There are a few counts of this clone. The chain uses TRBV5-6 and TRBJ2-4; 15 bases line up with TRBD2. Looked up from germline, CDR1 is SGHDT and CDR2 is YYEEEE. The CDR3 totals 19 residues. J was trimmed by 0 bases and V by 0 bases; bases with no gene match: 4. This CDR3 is CASSLAGLAGGLAKNIQYF. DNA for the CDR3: TGTGCCAGCAGCTTGGCGGGACTAGCGGGAGGACTAGCCAAAAACATTCAGTACTTC. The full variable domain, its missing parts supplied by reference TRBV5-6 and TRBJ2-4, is DAGVTQSPTHLIKTRGQQVTLRCSPKSGHDTVSWYQQALGQGPQFIFQYYEEEERQRGNFPDRFSGHQFPNYSSELNVNALLLGDSALYLCASSLAGLAGGLAKNIQYFGAGTRLSVL.

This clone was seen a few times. The CDR3 DNA follows: TGTGCCAGCAAGCGTCAAAATGAAAAACTGTTTTTT. Its protein is CASKRQNEKLFF. The chain recombines TRBV2 with TRBJ1-4; D uncertain. CDR1 and CDR2 from the germline V gene are SNHLY and FYNNEI. CDR3 length: 12 residues. Trimming shortened V by 7 bases and J by 5 bases, and 8 bases separated the two germline ends.

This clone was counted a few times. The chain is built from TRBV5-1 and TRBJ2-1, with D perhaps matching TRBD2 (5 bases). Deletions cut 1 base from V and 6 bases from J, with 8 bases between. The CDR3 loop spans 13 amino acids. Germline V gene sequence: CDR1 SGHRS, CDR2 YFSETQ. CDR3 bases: TGCGCCAGCAGCTTGACGAGCGGCAATGAGCAGTTCTTC. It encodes CASSLTSGNEQFF.

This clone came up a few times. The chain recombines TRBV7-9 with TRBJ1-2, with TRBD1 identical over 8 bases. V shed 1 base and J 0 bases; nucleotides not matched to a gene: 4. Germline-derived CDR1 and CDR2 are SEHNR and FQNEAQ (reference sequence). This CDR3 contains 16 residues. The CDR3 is CASSLGQGLANYGYTF. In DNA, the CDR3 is TGTGCCAGCAGCTTAGGACAGGGGTTGGCTAACTATGGCTACACCTTC.

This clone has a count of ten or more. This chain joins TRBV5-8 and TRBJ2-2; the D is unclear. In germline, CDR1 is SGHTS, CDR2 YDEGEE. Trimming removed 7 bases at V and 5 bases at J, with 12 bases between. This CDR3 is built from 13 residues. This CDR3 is CASLLGWTGELFF. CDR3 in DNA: TGTGCCAGCCTTCTGGGGTGGACCGGGGAGCTGTTTTTT.

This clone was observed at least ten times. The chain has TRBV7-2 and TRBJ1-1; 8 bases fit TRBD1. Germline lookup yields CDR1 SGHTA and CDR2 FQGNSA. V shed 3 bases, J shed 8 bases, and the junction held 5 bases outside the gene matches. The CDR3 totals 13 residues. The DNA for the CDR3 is TGTGCCAGCAGCTTCTGGGGGGACAGGGAAGCTTTCTTT. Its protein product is CASSFWGDREAFF.

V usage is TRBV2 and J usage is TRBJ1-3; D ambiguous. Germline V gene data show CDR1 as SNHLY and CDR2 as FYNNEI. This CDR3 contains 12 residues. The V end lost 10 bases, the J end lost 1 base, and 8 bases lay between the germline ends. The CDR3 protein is CAISGSGNTIYF. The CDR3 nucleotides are TGTGCCATCTCAGGTTCTGGAAACACCATATATTTT.

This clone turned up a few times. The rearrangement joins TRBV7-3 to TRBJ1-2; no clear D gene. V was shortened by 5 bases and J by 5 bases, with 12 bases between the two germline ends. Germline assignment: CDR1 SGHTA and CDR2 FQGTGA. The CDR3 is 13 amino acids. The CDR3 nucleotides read TGTGCCAGCAGCGTGGACGGTTTGTATGGCTACACCTTC. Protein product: CASSVDGLYGYTF. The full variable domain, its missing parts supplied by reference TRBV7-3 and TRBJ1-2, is GAGVSQTPSNKVTEKGKYVELRCDPISGHTALYWYRQSLGQGPEFLIYFQGTGAADDSGLPNDRFFAVRPEGSVSTLKIQRTERGDSAVYLCASSVDGLYGYTFGSGTRLTVV.

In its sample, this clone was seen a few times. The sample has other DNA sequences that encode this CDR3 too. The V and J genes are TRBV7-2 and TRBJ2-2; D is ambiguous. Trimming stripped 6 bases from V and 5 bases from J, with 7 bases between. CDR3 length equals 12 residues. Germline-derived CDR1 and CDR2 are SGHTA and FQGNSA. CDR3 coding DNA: TGTGCCAGCAGTCTCGTGACCGGGGAGCTGTTTTTT. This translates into CASSLVTGELFF.

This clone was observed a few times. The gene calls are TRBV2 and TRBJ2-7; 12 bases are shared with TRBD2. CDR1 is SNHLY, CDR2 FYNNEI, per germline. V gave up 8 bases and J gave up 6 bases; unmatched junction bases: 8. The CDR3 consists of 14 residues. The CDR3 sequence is CASLAGGPVTEQYF. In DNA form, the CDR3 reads TGTGCCAGCCTAGCGGGAGGGCCGGTAACCGAGCAGTACTTC.

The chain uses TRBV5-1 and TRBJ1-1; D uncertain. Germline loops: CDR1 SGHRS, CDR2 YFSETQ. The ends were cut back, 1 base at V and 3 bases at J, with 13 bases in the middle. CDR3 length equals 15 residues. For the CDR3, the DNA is TGCGCCAGCAGCTTGTTAGGTTCTGGGGACACTGAAGCTTTCTTT. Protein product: CASSLLGSGDTEAFF.

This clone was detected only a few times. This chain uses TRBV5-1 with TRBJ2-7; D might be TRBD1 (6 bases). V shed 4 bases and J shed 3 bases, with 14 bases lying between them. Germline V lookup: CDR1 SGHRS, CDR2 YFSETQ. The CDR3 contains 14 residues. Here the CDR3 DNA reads TGCGCCAGCAGCCCGACAGGCTCCGACTACGAGCAGTACTTC. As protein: CASSPTGSDYEQYF.

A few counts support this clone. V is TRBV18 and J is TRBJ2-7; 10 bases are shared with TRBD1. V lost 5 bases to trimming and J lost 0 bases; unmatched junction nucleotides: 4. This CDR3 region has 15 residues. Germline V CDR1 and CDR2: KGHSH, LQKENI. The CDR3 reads CASSAGQGISYEQYF. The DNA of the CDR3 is TGTGCCAGCTCAGCGGGACAGGGGATCTCCTACGAGCAGTACTTC.

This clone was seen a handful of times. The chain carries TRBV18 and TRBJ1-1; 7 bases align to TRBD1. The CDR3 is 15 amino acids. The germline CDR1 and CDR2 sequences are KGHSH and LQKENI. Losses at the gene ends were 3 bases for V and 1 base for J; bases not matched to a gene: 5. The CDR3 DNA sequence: TGTGCCAGCTCACCCATCGGACAGGCGAACACTGAAGCTTTCTTT. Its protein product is CASSPIGQANTEAFF.

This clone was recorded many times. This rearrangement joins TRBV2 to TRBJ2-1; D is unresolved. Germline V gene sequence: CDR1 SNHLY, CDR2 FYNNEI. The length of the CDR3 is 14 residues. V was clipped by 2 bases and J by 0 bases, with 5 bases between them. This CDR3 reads CASSEFSSYNEQFF. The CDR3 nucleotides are TGTGCCAGCAGTGAATTCAGCTCCTACAATGAGCAGTTCTTC.

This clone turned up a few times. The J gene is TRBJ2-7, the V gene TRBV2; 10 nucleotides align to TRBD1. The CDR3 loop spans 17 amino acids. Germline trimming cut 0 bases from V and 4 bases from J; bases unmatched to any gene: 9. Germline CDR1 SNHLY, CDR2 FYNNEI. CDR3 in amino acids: CASSEATGQGGTYEQYF. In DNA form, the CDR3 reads TGTGCCAGCAGTGAAGCCACAGGACAGGGGGGGACTTACGAGCAGTACTTC.

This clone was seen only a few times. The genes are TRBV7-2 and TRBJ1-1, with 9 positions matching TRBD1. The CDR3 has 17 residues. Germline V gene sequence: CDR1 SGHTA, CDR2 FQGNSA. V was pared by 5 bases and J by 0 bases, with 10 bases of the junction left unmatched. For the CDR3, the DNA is TGTGCCAGCAGCCACACGACAGGGGGTTTATTGAACACTGAAGCTTTCTTT. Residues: CASSHTTGGLLNTEAFF.

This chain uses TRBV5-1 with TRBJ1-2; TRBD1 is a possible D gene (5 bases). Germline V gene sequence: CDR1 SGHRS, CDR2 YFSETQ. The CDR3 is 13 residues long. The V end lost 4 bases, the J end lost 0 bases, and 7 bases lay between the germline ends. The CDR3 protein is CASSGGANYGYTF. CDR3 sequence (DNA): TGCGCCAGCAGCGGGGGTGCTAACTATGGCTACACCTTC.

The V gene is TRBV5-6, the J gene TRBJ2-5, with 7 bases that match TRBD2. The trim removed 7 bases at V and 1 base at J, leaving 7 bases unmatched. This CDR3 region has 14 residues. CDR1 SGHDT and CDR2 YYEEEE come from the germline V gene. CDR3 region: CASSLAAPQETQYF. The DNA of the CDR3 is TGTGCCAGCTCCCTAGCGGCCCCCCAAGAGACCCAGTACTTC.

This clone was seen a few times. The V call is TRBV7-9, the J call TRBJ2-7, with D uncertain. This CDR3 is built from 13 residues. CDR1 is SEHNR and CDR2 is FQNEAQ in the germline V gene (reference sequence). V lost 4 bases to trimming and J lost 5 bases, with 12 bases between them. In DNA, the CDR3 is TGTGCCAGCAGCTCCCCAGTAGTGAACGAGCAGTACTTC. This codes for CASSSPVVNEQYF.

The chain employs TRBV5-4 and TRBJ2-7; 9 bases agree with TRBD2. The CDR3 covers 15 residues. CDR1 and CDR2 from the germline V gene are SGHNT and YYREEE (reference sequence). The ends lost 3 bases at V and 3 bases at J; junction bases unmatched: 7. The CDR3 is CASSSSAGGYYEQYF. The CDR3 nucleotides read TGTGCCAGCAGCTCCTCAGCGGGAGGATACTACGAGCAGTACTTC.

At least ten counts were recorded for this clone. DNA for the CDR3: TGTGCCAGCAGCGTAGCTACTGTTGGGACAGGGGCGGATAATGAGCAGTTCTTC. Translated: CASSVATVGTGADNEQFF. This chain joins TRBV9 and TRBJ2-1, with TRBD1 matching over 10 bases. CDR3 length: 18 residues. Germline CDR1 SGDLS, CDR2 YYNGEE. Unmatched junction bases numbered 13, after V lost 0 bases and J lost 7 bases.

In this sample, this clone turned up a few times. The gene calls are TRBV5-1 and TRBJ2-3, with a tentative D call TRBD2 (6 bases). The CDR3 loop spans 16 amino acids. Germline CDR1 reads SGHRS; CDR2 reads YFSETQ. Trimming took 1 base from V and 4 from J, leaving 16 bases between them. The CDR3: CASSLQGGRIADTQYF. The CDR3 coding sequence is TGCGCCAGCAGCTTGCAAGGTGGGAGGATAGCAGATACGCAGTATTTT. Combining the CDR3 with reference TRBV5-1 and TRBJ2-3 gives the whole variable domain KAGVTQTPRYLIKTRGQQVTLSCSPISGHRSVSWYQQTPGQGLQFLFEYFSETQRNKGNFPGRFSGRQFSNSRSEMNVSTLELGDSALYLCASSLQGGRIADTQYFGPGTRLTVL.

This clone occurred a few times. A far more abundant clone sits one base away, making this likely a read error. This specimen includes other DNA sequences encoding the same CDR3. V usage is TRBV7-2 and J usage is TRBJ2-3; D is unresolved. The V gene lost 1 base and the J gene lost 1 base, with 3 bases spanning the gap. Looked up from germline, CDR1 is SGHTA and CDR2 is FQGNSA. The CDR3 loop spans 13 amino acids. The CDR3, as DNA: TGTGCCAGCAGCTTAGAGCGCACAGATACGCAGTATTTT. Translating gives CASSLERTDTQYF.

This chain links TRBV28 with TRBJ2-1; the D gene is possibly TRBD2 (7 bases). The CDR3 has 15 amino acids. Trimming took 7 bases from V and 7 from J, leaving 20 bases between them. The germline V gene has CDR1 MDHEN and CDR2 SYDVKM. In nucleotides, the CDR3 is TGTGCCAGCAATTCTCCGGGCAAGGGGGGGAATGAGCAGTTCTTC. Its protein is CASNSPGKGGNEQFF.

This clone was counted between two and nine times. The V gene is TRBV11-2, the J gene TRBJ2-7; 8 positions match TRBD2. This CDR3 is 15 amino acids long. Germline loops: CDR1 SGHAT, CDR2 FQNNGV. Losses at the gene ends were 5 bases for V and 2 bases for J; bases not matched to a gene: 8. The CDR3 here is CASSPRTSRTYEQYF. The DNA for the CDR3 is TGTGCCAGCAGCCCCCGGACTAGCAGAACCTACGAGCAGTACTTC.

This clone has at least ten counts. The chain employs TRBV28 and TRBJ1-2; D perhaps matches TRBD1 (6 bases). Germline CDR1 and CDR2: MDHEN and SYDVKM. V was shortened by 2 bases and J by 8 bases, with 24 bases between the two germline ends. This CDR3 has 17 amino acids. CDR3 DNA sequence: TGTGCCAGCAGTTTACCCTCGTGGGGGGGCGGCCGGACGGGCTACACCTTC. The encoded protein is CASSLPSWGGGRTGYTF.